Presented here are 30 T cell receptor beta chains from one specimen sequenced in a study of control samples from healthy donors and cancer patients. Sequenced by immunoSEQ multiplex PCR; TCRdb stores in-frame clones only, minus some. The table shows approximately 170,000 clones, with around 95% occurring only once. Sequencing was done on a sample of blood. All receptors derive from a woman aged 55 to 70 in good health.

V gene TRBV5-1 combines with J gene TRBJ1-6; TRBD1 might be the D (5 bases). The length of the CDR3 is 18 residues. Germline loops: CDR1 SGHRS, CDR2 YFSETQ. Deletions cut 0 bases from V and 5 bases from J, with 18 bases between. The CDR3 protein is CASSLASGGGGNNSPLHF. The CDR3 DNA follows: TGCGCCAGCAGCTTGGCCTCCGGTGGGGGAGGCAATAATTCACCCCTCCACTTT. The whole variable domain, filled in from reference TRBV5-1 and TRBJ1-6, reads KAGVTQTPRYLIKTRGQQVTLSCSPISGHRSVSWYQQTPGQGLQFLFEYFSETQRNKGNFPGRFSGRQFSNSRSEMNVSTLELGDSALYLCASSLASGGGGNNSPLHFGNGTRLTVT.

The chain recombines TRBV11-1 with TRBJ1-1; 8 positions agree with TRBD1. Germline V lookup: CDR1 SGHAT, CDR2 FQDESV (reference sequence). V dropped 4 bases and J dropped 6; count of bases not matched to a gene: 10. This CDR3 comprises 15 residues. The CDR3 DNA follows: TGTGCCAGCAGCTCCAACCTAGACAGGGGCTCTGAAGCTTTCTTT. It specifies CASSSNLDRGSEAFF.

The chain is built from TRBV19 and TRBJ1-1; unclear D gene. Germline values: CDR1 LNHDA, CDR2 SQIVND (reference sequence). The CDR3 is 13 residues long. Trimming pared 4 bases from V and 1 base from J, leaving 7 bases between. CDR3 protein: CASSTRQNTEAFF. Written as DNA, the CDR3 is TGTGCCAGTAGTACCAGACAGAACACTGAAGCTTTCTTT. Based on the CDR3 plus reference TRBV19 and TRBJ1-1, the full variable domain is DGGITQSPKYLFRKEGQNVTLSCEQNLNHDAMYWYRQDPGQGLRLIYYSQIVNDFQKGDIAEGYSVSREKKESFPLTVTSAQKNPTAFYLCASSTRQNTEAFFGQGTRLTVV.

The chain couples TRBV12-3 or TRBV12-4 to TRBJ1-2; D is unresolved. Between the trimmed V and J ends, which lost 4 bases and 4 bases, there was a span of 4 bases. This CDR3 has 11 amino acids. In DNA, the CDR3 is TGTGCCAGCAGTTCGAGCTATGGCTACACCTTC. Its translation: CASSSSYGYTF.

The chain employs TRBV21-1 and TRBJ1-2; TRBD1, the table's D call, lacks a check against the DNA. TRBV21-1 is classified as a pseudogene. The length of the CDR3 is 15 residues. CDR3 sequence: CASSAHQATNYGYTF. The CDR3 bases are TGTGCCAGCAGCGCCCACCAGGCCACTAACTATGGCTACACCTTC.

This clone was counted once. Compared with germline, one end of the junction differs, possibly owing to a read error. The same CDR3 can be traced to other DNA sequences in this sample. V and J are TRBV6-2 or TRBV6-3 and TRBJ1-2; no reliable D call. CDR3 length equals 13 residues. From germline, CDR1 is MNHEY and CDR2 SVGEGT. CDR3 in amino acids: CASSYAGNYGYTF. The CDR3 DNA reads TGTGCCAGCAGTTACGCGGGGAACTACGGCTACACCTTC.

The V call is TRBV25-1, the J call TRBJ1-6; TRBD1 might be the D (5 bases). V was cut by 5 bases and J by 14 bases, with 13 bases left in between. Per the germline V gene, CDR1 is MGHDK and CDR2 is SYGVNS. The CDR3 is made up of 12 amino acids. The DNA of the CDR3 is TGTGCCAGCAGTTTAAGGGGTAGGGCCCTCCACTTT. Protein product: CASSLRGRALHF.

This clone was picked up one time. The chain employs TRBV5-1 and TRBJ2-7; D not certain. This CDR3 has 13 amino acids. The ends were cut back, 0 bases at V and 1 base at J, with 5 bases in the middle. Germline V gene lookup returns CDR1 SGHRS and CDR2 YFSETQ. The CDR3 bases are TGCGCCAGCAGCTTGGACCAATCCTACGAGCAGTACTTC. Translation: CASSLDQSYEQYF.

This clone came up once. The CDR3 protein is CASSHPQYPLEAFF. The CDR3 DNA reads as TGTGCCAGCAGCCATCCTCAGTATCCACTGGAAGCTTTCTTT. The chain is built from TRBV3-1 (or the pseudogene TRBV3-2) and TRBJ1-1; D gene ambiguous. CDR3 size: 14 residues. With 3 bases removed from V and 8 bases from J, the gap between germline ends came to 16 bases. CDR1 and CDR2 (germline): LGHDT, YNNKEL (reference sequence).

This CDR3 is CASSQDSGTYNEQFF. CDR3 DNA: TGTGCCAGCAGCCAAGACTCCGGGACTTACAATGAGCAGTTCTTC. The rearrangement joins TRBV3-1 (or the pseudogene TRBV3-2) to TRBJ2-1; D is possibly TRBD2 (6 bases). The CDR3 has 15 residues. The germline V gene encodes CDR1 LGHDT and CDR2 YNNKEL (reference sequence). Trimming removed 0 bases at V and 4 bases at J, with 10 bases between.

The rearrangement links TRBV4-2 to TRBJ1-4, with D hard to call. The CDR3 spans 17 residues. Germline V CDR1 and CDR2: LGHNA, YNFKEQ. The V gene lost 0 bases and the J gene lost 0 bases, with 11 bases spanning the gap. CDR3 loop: CASSQDPVPPTNEKLFF. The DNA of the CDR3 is TGTGCCAGCAGCCAAGATCCAGTACCGCCAACTAATGAAAAACTGTTTTTT.

CDR3 protein: CASSTMMKDRVSTDTQYF. The CDR3 nucleotides read TGTGCCAGCAGTACGATGATGAAGGACAGGGTTTCTACAGATACGCAGTATTTT. V gene TRBV2 combines with J gene TRBJ2-3; 8 bases line up with TRBD1. Trimming cost V 5 bases and J 3 bases; bases outside gene matches: 16. Germline V gene sequence: CDR1 SNHLY, CDR2 FYNNEI. The CDR3 is 18 residues long. Full variable domain (outside the CDR3, taken from reference TRBV2 and TRBJ2-3): EPEVTQTPSHQVTQMGQEVILRCVPISNHLYFYWYRQILGQKVEFLVSFYNNEISEKSEIFDDQFSVERPDGSNFTLKIRSTKLEDSAMYFCASSTMMKDRVSTDTQYFGPGTRLTVL.

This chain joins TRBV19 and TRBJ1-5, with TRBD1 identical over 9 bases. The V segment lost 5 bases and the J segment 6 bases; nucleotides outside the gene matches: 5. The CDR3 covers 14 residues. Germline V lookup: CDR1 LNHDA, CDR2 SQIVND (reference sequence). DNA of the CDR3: TGTGCCAGTAGTGAGACAGGGGGGCGTCAGCCCCAGCATTTT. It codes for CASSETGGRQPQHF.

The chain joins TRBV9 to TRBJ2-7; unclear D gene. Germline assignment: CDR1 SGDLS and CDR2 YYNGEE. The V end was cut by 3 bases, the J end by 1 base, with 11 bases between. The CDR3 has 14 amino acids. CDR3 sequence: CASSAPHISYEQYF. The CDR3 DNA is TGTGCCAGCAGCGCCCCCCACATTTCCTACGAGCAGTACTTC.

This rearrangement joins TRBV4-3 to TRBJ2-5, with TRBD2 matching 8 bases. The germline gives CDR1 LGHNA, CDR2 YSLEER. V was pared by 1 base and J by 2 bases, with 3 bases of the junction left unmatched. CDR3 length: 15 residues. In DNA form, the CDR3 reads TGCGCCAGCAGCCAAGCTCGGGGGGGGCAAGAGACCCAGTACTTC. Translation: CASSQARGGQETQYF.

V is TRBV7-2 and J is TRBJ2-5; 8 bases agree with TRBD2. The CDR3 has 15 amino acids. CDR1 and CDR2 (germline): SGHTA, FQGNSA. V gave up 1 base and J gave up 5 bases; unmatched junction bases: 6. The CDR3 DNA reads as TGTGCCAGCAGCTTAGGTGTCGGGGGGGCGGAGACCCAGTACTTC. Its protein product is CASSLGVGGAETQYF.

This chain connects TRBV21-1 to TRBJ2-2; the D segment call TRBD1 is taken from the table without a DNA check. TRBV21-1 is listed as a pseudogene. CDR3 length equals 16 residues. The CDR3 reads CASSRTGQKNTGELFF. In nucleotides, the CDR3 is TGTGCCAGCAGCAGAACGGGACAGAAAAACACCGGGGAGCTGTTTTTT.

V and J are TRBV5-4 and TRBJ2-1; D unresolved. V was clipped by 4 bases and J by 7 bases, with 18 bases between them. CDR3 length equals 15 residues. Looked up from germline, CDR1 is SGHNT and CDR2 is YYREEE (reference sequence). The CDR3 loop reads CASSHISRHGNEQFF. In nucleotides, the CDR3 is TGTGCCAGCAGCCACATAAGCCGACACGGGAATGAGCAGTTCTTC.

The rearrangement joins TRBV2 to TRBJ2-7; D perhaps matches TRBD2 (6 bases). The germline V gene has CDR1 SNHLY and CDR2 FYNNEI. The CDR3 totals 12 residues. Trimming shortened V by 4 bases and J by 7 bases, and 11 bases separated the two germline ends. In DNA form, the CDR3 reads TGTGCCAGCAGTGTAGGTGCGGGGGAGCAGTACTTC. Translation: CASSVGAGEQYF. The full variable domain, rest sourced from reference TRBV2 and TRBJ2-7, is EPEVTQTPSHQVTQMGQEVILRCVPISNHLYFYWYRQILGQKVEFLVSFYNNEISEKSEIFDDQFSVERPDGSNFTLKIRSTKLEDSAMYFCASSVGAGEQYFGPGTRLTVT.

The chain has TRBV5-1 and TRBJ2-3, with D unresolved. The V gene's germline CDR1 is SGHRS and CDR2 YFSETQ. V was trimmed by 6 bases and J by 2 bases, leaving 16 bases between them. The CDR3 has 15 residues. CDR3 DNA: TGCGCCAGCATCCCCTCGTGGCAGTACACAGATACGCAGTATTTT. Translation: CASIPSWQYTDTQYF.

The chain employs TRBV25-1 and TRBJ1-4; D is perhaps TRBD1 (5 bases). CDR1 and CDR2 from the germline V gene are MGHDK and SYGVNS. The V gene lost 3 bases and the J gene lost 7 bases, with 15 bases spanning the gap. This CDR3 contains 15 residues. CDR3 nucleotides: TGTGCCAGCAGTGATCCCCGAGGGAGGGGTGAAAAACTGTTTTTT. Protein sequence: CASSDPRGRGEKLFF.

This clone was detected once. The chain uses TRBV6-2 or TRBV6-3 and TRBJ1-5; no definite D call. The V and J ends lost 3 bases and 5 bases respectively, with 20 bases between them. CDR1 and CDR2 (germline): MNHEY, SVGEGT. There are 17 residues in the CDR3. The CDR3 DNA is TGTGCCAGCAGTTATATGCAGGATCAAAGGACGGATCAGCCCCAGCATTTT. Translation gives CASSYMQDQRTDQPQHF.

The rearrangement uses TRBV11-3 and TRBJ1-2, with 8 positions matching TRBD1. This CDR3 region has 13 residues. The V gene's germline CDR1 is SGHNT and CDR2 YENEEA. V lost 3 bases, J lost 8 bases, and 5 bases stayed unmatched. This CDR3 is CASSLRQGRGYTF. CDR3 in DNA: TGTGCCAGCAGCTTGAGACAGGGGAGAGGCTACACCTTC.

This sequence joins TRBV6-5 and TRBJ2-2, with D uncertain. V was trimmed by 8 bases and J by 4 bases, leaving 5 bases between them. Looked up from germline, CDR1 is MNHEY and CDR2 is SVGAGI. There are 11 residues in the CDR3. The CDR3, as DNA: TGTGCCAGCCGACGCACCGGGGAGCTGTTTTTT. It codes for CASRRTGELFF.

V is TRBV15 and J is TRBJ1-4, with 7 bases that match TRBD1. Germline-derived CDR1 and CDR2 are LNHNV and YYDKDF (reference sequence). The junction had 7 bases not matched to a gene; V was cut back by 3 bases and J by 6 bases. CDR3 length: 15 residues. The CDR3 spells CATSRYTGEDEKLFF. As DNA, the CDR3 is TGTGCCACCAGCAGGTATACAGGGGAGGATGAAAAACTGTTTTTT.

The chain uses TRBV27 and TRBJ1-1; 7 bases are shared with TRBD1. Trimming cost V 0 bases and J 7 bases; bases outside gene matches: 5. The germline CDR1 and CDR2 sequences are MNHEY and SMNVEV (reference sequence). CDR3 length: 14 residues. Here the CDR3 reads CASSLSYSGGEAFF. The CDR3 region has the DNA TGTGCCAGCAGTTTATCGTATTCAGGGGGTGAAGCTTTCTTT.

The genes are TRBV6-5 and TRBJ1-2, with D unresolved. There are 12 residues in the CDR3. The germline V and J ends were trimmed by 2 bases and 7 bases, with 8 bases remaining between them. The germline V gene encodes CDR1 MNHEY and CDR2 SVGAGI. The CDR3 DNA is TGTGCCAGCAGTTACGGAATGACTGGCTACACCTTC. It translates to CASSYGMTGYTF.

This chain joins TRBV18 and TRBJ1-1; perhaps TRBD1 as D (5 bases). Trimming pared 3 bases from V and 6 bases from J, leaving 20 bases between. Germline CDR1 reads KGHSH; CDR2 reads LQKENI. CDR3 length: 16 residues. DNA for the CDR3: TGTGCCAGCTCACCTTCAAGGTTAGGGGCAAGCGCTGAAGCTTTCTTT. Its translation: CASSPSRLGASAEAFF.

DNA for the CDR3: TGTGCCAGCAGTGAACTCCCGGGCGGCACAGATACGCAGTATTTT. This codes for CASSELPGGTDTQYF. The chain recombines TRBV2 with TRBJ2-3, with D unresolved. The CDR3 contains 15 residues. The V gene's germline CDR1 is SNHLY and CDR2 FYNNEI. V dropped 2 bases and J dropped 1 base, with 10 bases sitting between them.

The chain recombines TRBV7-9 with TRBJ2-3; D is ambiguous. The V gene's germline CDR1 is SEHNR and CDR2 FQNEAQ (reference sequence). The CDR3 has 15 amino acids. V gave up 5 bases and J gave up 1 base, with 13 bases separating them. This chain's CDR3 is CASSRPPGGTDTQYF. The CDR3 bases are TGTGCCAGCAGCCGACCACCGGGTGGCACAGATACGCAGTATTTT.